The clone carrying this T cell receptor (beta chain) was seen at least ten times. Its cognate antigen is unknown. Deletions cut 4 bases from V and 6 bases from J, with 6 bases between. The germline CDR1 and CDR2 sequences are DFQATT and SNEGSKA (reference sequence). This CDR3 has 11 residues. The data belong to a study of T-cell reconstitution after alpha-beta-depleted transplantation in children. Findings of the study overall: Reportedly, only several hundred clones from non-depleted graft cells drove alpha-beta T-cell counts at about two months. Counts and diversity of T cells one year after transplant came mostly from newly produced T cells. Where some patients showed high TCRbeta diversity at day 60, it came from recipient T cells and thymic progenitors that had survived.

Unique molecular identifiers were incorporated into the prepared TCRbeta library. TCRdb fed the PCR reads into MiXCR, producing one record per CDR3 protein. This table holds roughly 490,000 distinct CDR3 sequences, 11% found once. The chain is built from TRBV20-1 and TRBJ2-2; D ambiguous. Sequenced here: PBMCs, mostly from graft donor cells, sampled 180 days after TCRalphabeta/CD19-depleted stem cell transplant. The receptor was derived from a female patient between 2 and 15 years old who had a stem cell transplant for aplastic anemia, so the T cells may come from the graft donor. The CDR3 DNA follows: TGCAGTGCTAAAGGTCCCGGGGAGCTGTTTTTT. Translating gives CSAKGPGELFF.